The entry below describes one T cell receptor beta chain. The method was immunoSEQ multiplex PCR; TCRdb's version includes in-frame clones alone and lacks a portion of them. In the table there are around 65,000 clones, 77% of which are singletons. These data come from a study of pediatric ulcerative colitis. This TCR derives from a boy aged 5-17 years with moderate ulcerative colitis. The sequenced material came from blood.

The CDR3 sequence is CASSSISGEGSYEQYF. The CDR3 DNA sequence: TGCGCCAGCAGCTCCATTAGCGGGGAGGGCTCCTACGAGCAGTACTTC. This rearrangement joins TRBV5-1 to TRBJ2-7; 8 bases line up with TRBD2. Looked up from germline, CDR1 is SGHRS and CDR2 is YFSETQ. This CDR3 is 16 amino acids long. Trimming cost V 3 bases and J 0 bases; bases outside gene matches: 8.